This entry lists 27 T cell receptor beta chains sequenced from one sample in a study of cytomegalovirus exposure and HLA in healthy donors. Method: immunoSEQ multiplex PCR; TCRdb's copy keeps in-frame clones and lacks some. This sample has tens of thousands of clones, with about 90% found just once. The sequenced sample was PBMCs. Receptors were obtained from a woman between 18 and 29 years old in good health and CMV-seropositive.

The chain has TRBV18 and TRBJ2-1; 12 positions match TRBD2. The V and J ends lost 6 bases and 9 bases, in that order; junction bases with no gene match: 12. Germline V gene sequence: CDR1 KGHSH, CDR2 LQKENI. CDR3 length: 16 amino acids. In nucleotides, the CDR3 is TGTGCCAGCTCTCCCAGGCTAGCGGGAGGGCGATCTGAGCAGTTCTTC. This codes for CASSPRLAGGRSEQFF.

This clone was observed a single time. V gene TRBV7-9 combines with J gene TRBJ2-7; 9 bases map to TRBD2. The CDR3 is 16 amino acids. Germline V gene data show CDR1 as SEHNR and CDR2 as FQNEAQ (reference sequence). The trim removed 5 bases at V and 2 bases at J, leaving 10 bases unmatched. DNA for the CDR3: TGTGCCAGCAGCCTGCTAACTAGCGGGTTGGCCTACGAGCAGTACTTC. The encoded protein is CASSLLTSGLAYEQYF.

This sequence joins TRBV5-5 and TRBJ1-1; 10 nucleotides agree with TRBD1. The CDR3 is 15 residues long. Per germline, CDR1 SGHKS and CDR2 YYEKEE (reference sequence). V dropped 0 bases and J dropped 4; count of bases not matched to a gene: 3. In nucleotides, the CDR3 is TGTGCCAGCAGCTTGGTTGGACAGGGGGGCACTGAAGCTTTCTTT. Translating it yields CASSLVGQGGTEAFF.

The chain couples TRBV5-4 to TRBJ2-7; D may be TRBD1 (6 bases). The CDR3 consists of 12 residues. Per the germline V gene, CDR1 is SGHNT and CDR2 is YYREEE (reference sequence). Trimming shortened V by 4 bases and J by 3 bases, and 8 bases separated the two germline ends. CDR3 nucleotides: TGTGCCAGCAGCGCGGACAGCTACGAGCAGTACTTC. Its translation: CASSADSYEQYF.

CDR3 DNA: TGCGCCAGCAGCCCGGGGGGGACCACAGATACGCAGTATTTT. This encodes CASSPGGTTDTQYF. The V gene is TRBV5-1, the J gene TRBJ2-3; 8 positions agree with TRBD2. Germline CDR1 is SGHRS and CDR2 is YFSETQ. This CDR3 region has 14 residues. Losses at the gene ends were 4 bases for V and 2 bases for J; bases not matched to a gene: 3. The full variable domain, in which reference TRBV5-1 and TRBJ2-3 provide the parts outside the CDR3, is KAGVTQTPRYLIKTRGQQVTLSCSPISGHRSVSWYQQTPGQGLQFLFEYFSETQRNKGNFPGRFSGRQFSNSRSEMNVSTLELGDSALYLCASSPGGTTDTQYFGPGTRLTVL.

V usage is TRBV18 and J usage is TRBJ2-7; 11 bases match TRBD2. The V gene end was trimmed by 4 bases and the J gene end by 0 bases; junction bases not matched to a gene: 2. Germline V gives CDR1 KGHSH, CDR2 LQKENI. The CDR3 is 15 amino acids. The CDR3 spells CASSLSGGASYEQYF. CDR3 sequence (DNA): TGTGCCAGCTCACTTAGCGGGGGGGCCTCCTACGAGCAGTACTTC.

The chain is built from TRBV5-1 and TRBJ2-7; TRBD1 might be the D (5 bases). V lost 0 bases and J lost 2, with 6 bases in between. The CDR3 extends over 13 amino acids. Germline loops: CDR1 SGHRS, CDR2 YFSETQ. The DNA for the CDR3 is TGCGCCAGCAGCTTGGCAGGGACCTACGAGCAGTACTTC. Its translation is CASSLAGTYEQYF. Full variable domain (remainder filled in from reference TRBV5-1 and TRBJ2-7): KAGVTQTPRYLIKTRGQQVTLSCSPISGHRSVSWYQQTPGQGLQFLFEYFSETQRNKGNFPGRFSGRQFSNSRSEMNVSTLELGDSALYLCASSLAGTYEQYFGPGTRLTVT.

A single count supports this clone. This chain joins TRBV29-1 and TRBJ2-1; 9 bases agree with TRBD1. The germline CDR1 and CDR2 sequences are SQVTM and ANQGSEA. This CDR3 region has 15 residues. J was trimmed by 2 bases and V by 3 bases; bases with no gene match: 5. The CDR3 spells CSVELGQGPYNEQFF. CDR3 nucleotides: TGCAGCGTTGAGTTGGGACAGGGTCCCTACAATGAGCAGTTCTTC.

The V call is TRBV5-6, the J call TRBJ2-5; 15 positions match TRBD2. CDR3 length: 16 amino acids. Losses at the gene ends were 4 bases for V and 6 bases for J; bases not matched to a gene: 7. In germline, CDR1 is SGHDT, CDR2 YYEEEE. The CDR3 DNA follows: TGTGCCAGCAGCAAGAGGACTAGCGGGAGGGCAAAGACCCAGTACTTC. The encoded protein is CASSKRTSGRAKTQYF. The whole variable domain, filled in from reference TRBV5-6 and TRBJ2-5, reads DAGVTQSPTHLIKTRGQQVTLRCSPKSGHDTVSWYQQALGQGPQFIFQYYEEEERQRGNFPDRFSGHQFPNYSSELNVNALLLGDSALYLCASSKRTSGRAKTQYFGPGTRLLVL.

CDR3: CASSLGEDRAGYTF. CDR3 coding DNA: TGTGCCAGCAGCTTAGGGGAAGACAGGGCTGGCTACACCTTC. The chain recombines TRBV7-9 with TRBJ1-2, with 7 nucleotides matching TRBD1. Germline values: CDR1 SEHNR, CDR2 FQNEAQ (reference sequence). V lost 1 base and J lost 7; bases outside the gene matches: 6. CDR3 length: 14 residues.

This clone appeared a few times. This CDR3 reads CASSFATGDSGRYEQYF. The CDR3 nucleotides are TGTGCCAGCAGCTTCGCGACAGGGGATAGCGGGAGGTACGAGCAGTACTTC. The chain recombines TRBV5-4 with TRBJ2-7, with 10 bases lining up with TRBD2. The germline gives CDR1 SGHNT, CDR2 YYREEE (reference sequence). This CDR3 is built from 17 residues. Trimming at V came to 2 bases and at J to 4 bases, leaving 12 bases not matched to a gene.

V gene TRBV11-1 combines with J gene TRBJ1-6; no reliable D call. Trimming left V 1 base short and J 8 bases short, with 9 bases between. CDR1 is SGHAT and CDR2 is FQDESV in the germline V gene (reference sequence). The CDR3 is 14 amino acids. The CDR3, as DNA: TGTGCCAGCAGCTTAGGGCCCGGAGATTCACCCCTCCACTTT. Translation: CASSLGPGDSPLHF.

This chain connects TRBV13 to TRBJ1-2, with D tentatively TRBD1 (6 bases). V was cut by 3 bases and J by 4 bases, with 18 bases left in between. CDR3 size: 16 residues. Germline values: CDR1 PRHDT, CDR2 FYEKMQ (reference sequence). The CDR3 protein is CASSLGNRGSGYGYTF. CDR3 coding DNA: TGTGCCAGCAGCTTGGGTAATAGGGGGAGTGGCTATGGCTACACCTTC.

The J gene is TRBJ2-6, the V gene TRBV28; TRBD2 aligns across 7 bases. This CDR3 is 18 amino acids long. Germline V gene data show CDR1 as MDHEN and CDR2 as SYDVKM. V dropped 0 bases and J dropped 2; count of bases not matched to a gene: 7. As DNA, the CDR3 is TGTGCCAGCAGTTTATGGGACGGGAGGTCGCCTGGGGCCAACGTCCTGACTTTC. Residues: CASSLWDGRSPGANVLTF.

The chain links TRBV30 to TRBJ2-4; 10 positions match TRBD1. The ends lost 7 bases at V and 7 bases at J; junction bases unmatched: 13. The CDR3 length is 15 residues. Germline-derived CDR1 and CDR2 are GTSNPN and SVGIG (reference sequence). The CDR3: CASSRQGAWWNIQYF. The CDR3 bases are TGTGCCTCCTCGCGACAGGGGGCTTGGTGGAACATTCAGTACTTC.

The chain recombines TRBV5-4 with TRBJ1-4, with 9 bases aligning to TRBD1. The junction had 4 bases not matched to a gene; V was cut back by 4 bases and J by 3 bases. This CDR3 spans 15 amino acids. From germline, CDR1 is SGHNT and CDR2 YYREEE (reference sequence). CDR3 sequence: CASSPTGGANEKLFF. The CDR3 DNA sequence: TGTGCCAGCAGCCCGACAGGGGGAGCTAATGAAAAACTGTTTTTT. The full variable domain, rest sourced from reference TRBV5-4 and TRBJ1-4, is ETGVTQSPTHLIKTRGQQVTLRCSSQSGHNTVSWYQQALGQGPQFIFQYYREEENGRGNFPPRFSGLQFPNYSSELNVNALELDDSALYLCASSPTGGANEKLFFGSGTQLSVL.

In this sample, this clone turned up once. V is TRBV28 and J is TRBJ1-1; TRBD1 matches at 8 bases. V trimming: 4 bases; J trimming: 4 bases; junction bases outside the gene matches: 8. Germline V gene lookup returns CDR1 MDHEN and CDR2 SYDVKM. The CDR3 loop spans 15 amino acids. CDR3 residues: CASSWQGAGGTEAFF. In DNA, the CDR3 is TGTGCCAGCAGTTGGCAGGGGGCGGGCGGCACTGAAGCTTTCTTT.

The rearrangement uses TRBV5-4 and TRBJ2-1; the match to TRBD2 covers 9 bases. V gave up 4 bases and J gave up 6 bases; unmatched junction bases: 8. The CDR3 totals 15 residues. Germline V CDR1 and CDR2: SGHNT, YYREEE (reference sequence). CDR3 DNA sequence: TGTGCCAGCAGCACTAAGACTAGCGGCTCCAATGAGCAGTTCTTC. It codes for CASSTKTSGSNEQFF.

The rearrangement uses TRBV4-1 and TRBJ1-3; maybe TRBD1 (6 bases). The CDR3 consists of 17 residues. V was cut by 0 bases and J by 0 bases, with 12 bases left in between. CDR1 and CDR2 (germline): MGHRA, YSYEKL. The DNA of the CDR3 is TGCGCCAGCAGCCAAGACCCCACAGGGAGCTCTGGAAACACCATATATTTT. This encodes CASSQDPTGSSGNTIYF.

This chain links TRBV7-2 with TRBJ1-2; D is unclear. This CDR3 spans 11 amino acids. Germline CDR1 is SGHTA and CDR2 is FQGNSA. V lost 3 bases and J 7 bases, leaving 6 bases between the germline ends. DNA for the CDR3: TGTGCCAGCAGCTTGGGCGCTGGCTACACCTTC. Protein product: CASSLGAGYTF.

The chain has TRBV7-2 and TRBJ1-6, with a tentative D call TRBD1 (6 bases). Germline V gives CDR1 SGHTA, CDR2 FQGNSA. V lost 4 bases and J lost 7, with 14 bases in between. The CDR3 contains 15 residues. The CDR3 protein is CASSWNRVGNSPLHF. CDR3 in DNA: TGTGCCAGCAGCTGGAACAGGGTAGGAAATTCACCCCTCCACTTT.

The chain uses TRBV6-5 and TRBJ1-1; the match to TRBD1 covers 9 bases. Germline CDR1 MNHEY, CDR2 SVGAGI. Trimming cost V 7 bases and J 4 bases; bases outside gene matches: 10. The CDR3 consists of 15 residues. The CDR3 nucleotides read TGTGCCAGCACTACACCCGGGACAGGGCTCACTGAAGCTTTCTTT. Amino acid sequence: CASTTPGTGLTEAFF.

The chain employs TRBV14 and TRBJ1-2; 10 positions match TRBD1. CDR3 length equals 16 residues. Germline CDR1 and CDR2: SGHDN and FVKESK. V gave up 1 base and J gave up 1 base; unmatched junction bases: 3. Here the CDR3 reads CASSQGTGGHNYGYTF. For the CDR3, the DNA is TGTGCCAGCAGCCAAGGGACAGGGGGACATAACTATGGCTACACCTTC.

V gene TRBV14 combines with J gene TRBJ2-2, with D possibly being TRBD2 (6 bases). The V gene lost 0 bases and the J gene lost 5 bases, with 13 bases spanning the gap. This CDR3 has 16 residues. CDR1 and CDR2 from the germline V gene are SGHDN and FVKESK. The DNA for the CDR3 is TGTGCCAGCAGCCAAGAGTCGGGGGTTTGGACCGGGGAGCTGTTTTTT. Its protein product is CASSQESGVWTGELFF. Together with reference TRBV14 and TRBJ2-2, the CDR3 gives the full variable domain: EAGVTQFPSHSVIEKGQTVTLRCDPISGHDNLYWYRRVMGKEIKFLLHFVKESKQDESGMPNNRFLAERTGGTYSTLKVQPAELEDSGVYFCASSQESGVWTGELFFGEGSRLTVL.

The J gene is TRBJ2-7, the V gene TRBV9; D uncertain. Trimming pared 0 bases from V and 7 bases from J, leaving 20 bases between. The CDR3 contains 16 residues. Germline lookup yields CDR1 SGDLS and CDR2 YYNGEE. CDR3 sequence: CASSVADTYPLEEQYF. CDR3 bases: TGTGCCAGCAGCGTAGCTGACACCTACCCTTTAGAAGAGCAGTACTTC.

The rearrangement uses TRBV10-1 and TRBJ2-1, with D maybe TRBD2 (6 bases). The CDR3 totals 15 residues. Deletions cut 3 bases from V and 5 bases from J, with 14 bases between. Germline CDR1 and CDR2: WNHNN and SYGVQD (reference sequence). The CDR3 is CASSDPGLGDNEQFF. The CDR3, as DNA: TGCGCCAGCAGTGACCCGGGACTGGGAGACAATGAGCAGTTCTTC.

The gene calls are TRBV6-5 and TRBJ2-6; tentatively, D is TRBD1 (5 bases). CDR1 MNHEY and CDR2 SVGAGI come from the germline V gene. V dropped 5 bases and J dropped 6 bases, with 14 bases sitting between them. This CDR3 has 15 residues. The CDR3, as DNA: TGTGCCAGCAGTACCCGGAAGGGGCCGGCCAACGTCCTGACTTTC. This sequence encodes CASSTRKGPANVLTF.